The clone carrying this T cell receptor (beta chain) was recorded a few times. What it binds is not known. The junction differs from germline at one of its ends, possibly a read error. The data belong to a study of response to subunit inactivated influenza vaccine. Points from the study as a whole: Authors suggested seasonal influenza vaccinations each recruit few new T cells.

The CDR3 runs 13 residues. TCRdb itself ran the RT-PCR reads through MiXCR, one entry per CDR3 protein. The sample carries about 650,000 distinct CDR3 sequences, 15% to 17% recorded once. This sample comprised PBMCs from blood, obtained roughly 12 days after vaccination. V is TRBV12-3 or TRBV12-4 and J is TRBJ1-1; TRBD1 aligns across 10 bases. This receptor was taken from a man between 45 and 60 years old who received an inactivated influenza vaccine. Written as DNA, the CDR3 is TGTGCCAGCACTTTAGACAGGGGGCAGCGAGCTTTCTTT. It specifies CASTLDRGQRAFF.